This T cell receptor (beta chain) is drawn from a study of blood T cell repertoires in COVID-19. Study summary: Acute and convalescent COVID-19 specimens originated in the United States, Italy and Spain. PBMCs, B-cell-depleted T cells, or T cells provided the cDNA or gDNA that made up the material.

Assignment of participants to cohorts was predicated upon participant-reported clinical history. Original handling: The authors estimated nucleated cell counts from reference gene primer amplification. Produced via immunoSEQ multiplex PCR; TCRdb's table is partial and in-frame only. V and J calls and clone size are as listed in that table; D and trimming were resolved from the DNA. The sample contains some 170,000 clones, about 88% of which appear only once. Germline V lookup: CDR1 SGHTA, CDR2 FQGNSA. Trimming removed 2 bases from V and 4 bases from J; junction bases left unmatched: 3. The CDR3 is 14 residues long.

The specimen sequenced was PBMCs or T cells enriched from blood (not recorded which). The source of this sequence is a human donor with acute COVID-19. The donor label of this sample is uncertain. The V gene is TRBV7-2, the J gene TRBJ2-7; TRBD1 aligns across 9 bases. The CDR3 DNA reads as TGTGCCAGCAGCTTAACAGGGGGCTTGTACGAGCAGTACTTC. Protein sequence: CASSLTGGLYEQYF.